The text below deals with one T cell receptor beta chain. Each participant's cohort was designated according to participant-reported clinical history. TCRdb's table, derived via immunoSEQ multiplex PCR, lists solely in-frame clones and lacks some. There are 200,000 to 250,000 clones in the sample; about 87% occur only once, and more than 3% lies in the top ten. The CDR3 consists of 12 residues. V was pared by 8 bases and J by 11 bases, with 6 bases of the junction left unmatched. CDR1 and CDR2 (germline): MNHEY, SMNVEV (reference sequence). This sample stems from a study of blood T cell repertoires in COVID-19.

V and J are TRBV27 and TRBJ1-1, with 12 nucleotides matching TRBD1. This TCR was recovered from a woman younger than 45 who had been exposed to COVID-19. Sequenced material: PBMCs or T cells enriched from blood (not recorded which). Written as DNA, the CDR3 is TGTGCCAGCGGGACAGGGGGCAACTCGGCTTTCTTT. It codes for CASGTGGNSAFF.